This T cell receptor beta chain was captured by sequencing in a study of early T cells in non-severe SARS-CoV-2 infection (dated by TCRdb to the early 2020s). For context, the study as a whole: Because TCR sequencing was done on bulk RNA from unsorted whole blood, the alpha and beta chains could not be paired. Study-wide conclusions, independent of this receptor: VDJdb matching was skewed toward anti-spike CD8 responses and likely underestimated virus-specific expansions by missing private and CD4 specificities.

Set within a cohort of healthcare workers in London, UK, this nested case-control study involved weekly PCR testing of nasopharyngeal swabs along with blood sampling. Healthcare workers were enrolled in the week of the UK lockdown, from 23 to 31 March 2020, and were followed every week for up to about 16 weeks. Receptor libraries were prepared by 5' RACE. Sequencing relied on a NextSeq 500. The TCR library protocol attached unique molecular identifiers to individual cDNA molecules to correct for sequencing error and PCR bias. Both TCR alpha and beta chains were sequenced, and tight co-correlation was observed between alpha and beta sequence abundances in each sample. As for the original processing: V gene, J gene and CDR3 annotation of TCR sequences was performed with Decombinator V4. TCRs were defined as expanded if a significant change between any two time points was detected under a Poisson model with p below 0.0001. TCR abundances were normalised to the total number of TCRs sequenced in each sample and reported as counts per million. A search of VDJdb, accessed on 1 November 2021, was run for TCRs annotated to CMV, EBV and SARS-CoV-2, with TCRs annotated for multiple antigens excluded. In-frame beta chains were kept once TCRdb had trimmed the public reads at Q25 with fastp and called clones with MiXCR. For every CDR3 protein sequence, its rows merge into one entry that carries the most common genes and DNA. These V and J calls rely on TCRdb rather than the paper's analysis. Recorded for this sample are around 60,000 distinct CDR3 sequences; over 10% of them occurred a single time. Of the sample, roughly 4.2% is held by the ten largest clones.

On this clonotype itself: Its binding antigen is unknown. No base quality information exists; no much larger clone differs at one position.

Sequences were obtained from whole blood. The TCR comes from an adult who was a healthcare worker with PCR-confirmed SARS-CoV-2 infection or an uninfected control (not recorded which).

The CDR3 here reads CASSGGSAIALGGTAYGYTF. The bases are TGTGCCAGCAGTGGGGGAAGTGCGATTGCCCTCGGCGGGACAGCCTATGGCTACACCTTC. The sequence is built from TRBV2 and TRBJ1-2; the junction holds 7 bases that match TRBD1. The germline V gene supplies CDR1 SNHLY and CDR2 FYNNEI. After removal of 4 bases from V and 4 bases from J, the junction retains 24 bases not matched to a gene. The CDR3, cysteine through phenylalanine, is 20 amino acids long. CDR3 DNA only is kept here, 60 bases in frame from base 1.